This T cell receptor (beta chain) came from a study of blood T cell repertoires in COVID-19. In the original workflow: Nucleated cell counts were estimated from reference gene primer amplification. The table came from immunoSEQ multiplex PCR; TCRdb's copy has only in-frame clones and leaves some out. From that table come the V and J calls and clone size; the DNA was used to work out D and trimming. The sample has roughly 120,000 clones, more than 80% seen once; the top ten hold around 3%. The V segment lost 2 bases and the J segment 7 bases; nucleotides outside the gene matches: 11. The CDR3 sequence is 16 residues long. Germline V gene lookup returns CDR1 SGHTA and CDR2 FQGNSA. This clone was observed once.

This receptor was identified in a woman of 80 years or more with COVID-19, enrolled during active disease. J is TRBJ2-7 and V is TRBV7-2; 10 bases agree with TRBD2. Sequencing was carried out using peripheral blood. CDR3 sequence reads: CASSLMASGRTEEQYF. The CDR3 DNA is TGTGCCAGCAGCTTAATGGCTAGCGGGAGAACAGAGGAGCAGTACTTC.